This passage covers 32 T cell receptor beta chains from one sample sequenced in a study of blood T cells in healthy people across ages. The authors ran a second PCR of about 6 to 11 cycles using a sample-barcoded 5' primer and a J-beta primer mix. One entry per CDR3 protein, called by TCRdb with MiXCR from the 5' RACE reads. The sample holds more than 650,000 distinct CDR3 sequences, around a fifth seen once. The material sequenced was blood. Source of these receptors: a man in his 70s in good health.

The V and J genes are TRBV2 and TRBJ1-2; D gene unclear. Trimming left V 5 bases short and J 8 bases short, with 18 bases between. Germline CDR1 and CDR2: SNHLY and FYNNEI. The CDR3 extends over 14 amino acids. The CDR3 protein is CASSTQMTGFGYTF. In nucleotides, the CDR3 is TGTGCCAGCAGTACCCAAATGACCGGATTCGGCTACACCTTC.

This clonotype was observed a handful of times. V usage is TRBV12-3 or TRBV12-4 and J usage is TRBJ2-7; D not certain. V was shortened by 1 base and J by 0 bases, with 7 bases between the two germline ends. The length of the CDR3 is 14 residues. CDR3 in amino acids: CASSLGTVSYEQYF. The CDR3 DNA reads TGTGCCAGCAGTTTAGGCACGGTCTCCTACGAGCAGTACTTC.

This clonotype has only a few counts. V and J are TRBV29-1 and TRBJ2-5, with TRBD1 as a possible D gene (6 bases). The CDR3 extends over 15 amino acids. Trimming removed 6 bases from V and 4 bases from J, with 21 bases in between. From germline, CDR1 is SQVTM and CDR2 ANQGSEA. The DNA of the CDR3 is TGCAGCGTATTAAAAGCAGGGGTCCAGGGAGAGACCCAGTACTTC. It translates to CSVLKAGVQGETQYF.

The rearrangement links TRBV2 to TRBJ1-6, with a possible D match to TRBD1 (6 bases). Per germline, CDR1 SNHLY and CDR2 FYNNEI. The V gene lost 7 bases and the J gene lost 8 bases, with 12 bases spanning the gap. This CDR3 contains 13 residues. DNA of the CDR3: TGTGCCAGCATGGGGGGGCTTCATTCACCCCTCCACTTT. Translation: CASMGGLHSPLHF.

The chain employs TRBV5-1 and TRBJ1-1; D perhaps matches TRBD1 (5 bases). The V gene's germline CDR1 is SGHRS and CDR2 YFSETQ. This CDR3 region has 14 residues. Trimming took off 0 bases at V and 5 bases at J, with 11 bases between the two ends. The CDR3 DNA reads TGCGCCAGCAGCTTGGGGGGGGGTCGAACTGAAGCTTTCTTT. The encoded protein is CASSLGGGRTEAFF.

The chain joins TRBV4-3 to TRBJ2-3; the match to TRBD2 covers 8 bases. Germline values: CDR1 LGHNA, CDR2 YSLEER. The CDR3 length is 17 residues. The V and J ends lost 0 bases and 4 bases, in that order; junction bases with no gene match: 9. The CDR3 sequence is CASSQDPGGVWADTQYF. In nucleotides, the CDR3 is TGCGCCAGCAGCCAAGATCCCGGGGGGGTTTGGGCAGATACGCAGTATTTT.

This clonotype was detected a few times. The chain links TRBV10-3 to TRBJ2-7; 8 nucleotides agree with TRBD1. V was clipped by 4 bases and J by 6 bases; unmatched bases: 5. The CDR3 totals 13 residues. Germline V gene data show CDR1 as ENHRY and CDR2 as SYGVKD. The CDR3, as DNA: TGTGCCATCAGTGGACAGGGGATGGTCGAGCAGTACTTC. Its protein product is CAISGQGMVEQYF.

A few counts support this clonotype. This chain uses TRBV7-2 with TRBJ1-2; D gene unclear. V shed 3 bases and J shed 0 bases, with 11 bases lying between them. The CDR3 is 15 residues long. The germline V gene has CDR1 SGHTA and CDR2 FQGNSA. CDR3 in DNA: TGTGCCAGCAGCTTTGAAATCAGCGCTAACTATGGCTACACCTTC. Residues: CASSFEISANYGYTF.

This clonotype occurred many times. The rearrangement links TRBV5-1 to TRBJ2-1, with D perhaps matching TRBD2 (5 bases). CDR1 is SGHRS, CDR2 YFSETQ, per germline. The CDR3 has 15 amino acids. The V gene lost 1 base and the J gene lost 6 bases, with 14 bases spanning the gap. This CDR3 is CASSLKLVSGNEQFF. The CDR3 DNA sequence: TGCGCCAGCAGCTTGAAACTAGTCTCGGGCAATGAGCAGTTCTTC.

This clonotype was seen a few times. The chain uses TRBV7-6 and TRBJ2-1, with 9 bases lining up with TRBD2. The CDR3 contains 14 residues. Trimming cost V 3 bases and J 9 bases; bases outside gene matches: 6. Germline V gene lookup returns CDR1 SGHVS and CDR2 FNYEAQ. This CDR3 is CASSFQVRGGEQFF. The CDR3 bases are TGTGCCAGCAGCTTCCAGGTGCGGGGGGGTGAGCAGTTCTTC.

This clonotype was counted a few times. This could be a read error, since a much larger clone is one nucleotide away. This chain's CDR3 is CASSVAIGTRVNEQFF. CDR3 DNA sequence: TGTGCCAGCAGCGTAGCTATTGGGACAAGGGTCAATGAGCAGTTCTTC. The J gene is TRBJ2-1, the V gene TRBV9; D perhaps matches TRBD1 (6 bases). The V end was cut by 0 bases, the J end by 6 bases, with 16 bases between. Germline values: CDR1 SGDLS, CDR2 YYNGEE. The CDR3 runs 16 residues.

This clonotype was counted at least ten times. V gene TRBV29-1 combines with J gene TRBJ2-3; TRBD2 matches 9 bases. The CDR3 has 14 amino acids. V trimming: 5 bases; J trimming: 3 bases; junction bases outside the gene matches: 6. Germline V gene lookup returns CDR1 SQVTM and CDR2 ANQGSEA. The CDR3 protein is CSVRLAGPTDTQYF. As DNA, the CDR3 is TGCAGCGTTCGGCTAGCGGGACCGACAGATACGCAGTATTTT.

Here the CDR3 reads CASKQLVPTGELFF. The DNA for the CDR3 is TGTGCCAGCAAGCAACTAGTGCCCACCGGGGAGCTGTTTTTT. The chain recombines TRBV27 with TRBJ2-2, with D possibly matching TRBD2 (5 bases). This CDR3 is 14 amino acids long. Germline V CDR1 and CDR2: MNHEY, SMNVEV (reference sequence). Trimming took off 7 bases at V and 4 bases at J, with 13 bases between the two ends.

The rearrangement joins TRBV6-5 to TRBJ2-1, with D possibly matching TRBD2 (5 bases). V lost 2 bases and J 4 bases, leaving 9 bases between the germline ends. Germline CDR1 MNHEY, CDR2 SVGAGI. The CDR3 extends over 14 amino acids. CDR3 sequence reads: CASSYLAGYNEQFF. The CDR3 DNA is TGTGCCAGCAGTTACCTAGCTGGGTACAATGAGCAGTTCTTC.

The gene calls are TRBV27 and TRBJ1-3, with 7 bases identical to TRBD1. The CDR3 covers 15 residues. Germline assignment: CDR1 MNHEY and CDR2 SMNVEV (reference sequence). V was pared by 5 bases and J by 7 bases, with 11 bases of the junction left unmatched. CDR3 region: CASSKSDRAGNTIYF. The CDR3 coding sequence is TGTGCCAGCAGTAAATCTGACAGGGCGGGGAACACCATATATTTT.

This chain joins TRBV5-1 and TRBJ1-1, with 7 bases fitting TRBD1. The CDR3 sequence is 16 residues long. Germline lookup yields CDR1 SGHRS and CDR2 YFSETQ. Trimming cost V 4 bases and J 1 base; bases outside gene matches: 10. In DNA, the CDR3 is TGCGCCAGCAGCCCAGACAGGGAGACGGGGAACACTGAAGCTTTCTTT. This encodes CASSPDRETGNTEAFF.

The rearrangement joins TRBV24-1 to TRBJ2-1, with 15 nucleotides matching TRBD2. The CDR3 runs 20 residues. CDR1 KGHDR and CDR2 SFDVKD come from the germline V gene. The V gene end was trimmed by 4 bases and the J gene end by 4 bases; junction bases not matched to a gene: 13. The chain's CDR3 is CATSDHRVGLAGGLYNEQFF. The CDR3 nucleotides read TGTGCCACCAGTGACCACAGGGTAGGACTAGCGGGAGGGCTTTACAATGAGCAGTTCTTC.

A few counts support this clonotype. The genes are TRBV7-9 and TRBJ2-5; D might be TRBD1 (6 bases). The CDR3 runs to 16 residues. Germline CDR1 reads SEHNR; CDR2 reads FQNEAQ (reference sequence). With 2 bases removed from V and 2 bases from J, the gap between germline ends came to 15 bases. Written as DNA, the CDR3 is TGTGCCAGCAGCTTAAAGGGGGATTCTCGACAAGAGACCCAGTACTTC. Translation gives CASSLKGDSRQETQYF. The full variable domain, completed using reference TRBV7-9 and TRBJ2-5, is DTGVSQNPRHKITKRGQNVTFRCDPISEHNRLYWYRQTLGQGPEFLTYFQNEAQLEKSRLLSDRFSAERPKGSFSTLEIQRTEQGDSAMYLCASSLKGDSRQETQYFGPGTRLLVL.

The chain combines TRBV20-1 with TRBJ2-7; D unresolved. This CDR3 has 12 residues. V gave up 4 bases and J gave up 4 bases, with 11 bases separating them. Germline V lookup: CDR1 DFQATT, CDR2 SNEGSKA (reference sequence). The CDR3 here is CSANLQGYEQYF. The CDR3 DNA sequence: TGCAGTGCTAACTTACAAGGTTACGAGCAGTACTTC.

This clonotype was detected a few times. The CDR3 loop is CSVNGEQYV. DNA for the CDR3: TGCAGCGTTAACGGTGAGCAGTACGTC. This rearrangement joins TRBV29-1 to TRBJ2-7; D not certain. V dropped 5 bases and J dropped 7 bases, with 6 bases sitting between them. The germline gives CDR1 SQVTM, CDR2 ANQGSEA. The CDR3 runs to 9 residues.

This clonotype showed up just a few times. This chain joins TRBV5-8 and TRBJ2-5; 9 positions match TRBD1. This CDR3 region has 15 residues. Germline V gives CDR1 SGHTS, CDR2 YDEGEE. After removal of 4 bases from V and 5 bases from J, the junction contained 9 bases not matched to a gene. The CDR3 sequence is CASSPWDRARETQYF. In DNA form, the CDR3 reads TGTGCCAGCAGCCCCTGGGACAGGGCTAGGGAGACCCAGTACTTC.

This clonotype appeared a few times. V usage is TRBV14 and J usage is TRBJ2-1; D ambiguous. The CDR3 runs 16 residues. CDR1 SGHDN and CDR2 FVKESK come from the germline V gene. Trimming stripped 2 bases from V and 1 base from J, with 12 bases between. The CDR3 region is CASSQLERVSYNEQFF. The CDR3 nucleotides read TGTGCCAGCAGCCAACTAGAGCGAGTTTCCTACAATGAGCAGTTCTTC.

This clonotype came up a few times. This chain connects TRBV20-1 to TRBJ2-3, with a tentative D call TRBD2 (6 bases). The CDR3 loop spans 14 amino acids. Germline V lookup: CDR1 DFQATT, CDR2 SNEGSKA (reference sequence). Trimming took off 6 bases at V and 2 bases at J, with 15 bases between the two ends. The CDR3 DNA is TGCAGTGCCGTTCTGCGGGGATTCACAGATACGCAGTATTTT. Protein: CSAVLRGFTDTQYF.

The sample holds a few counts of this clonotype. This chain links TRBV6-6 with TRBJ2-3; D is unclear. The CDR3 contains 13 residues. Germline assignment: CDR1 MNHNY and CDR2 SVGAGI (reference sequence). The V end was cut by 8 bases, the J end by 0 bases, with 9 bases between. The CDR3 region is CASGKYSTDTQYF. In nucleotides, the CDR3 is TGTGCCAGCGGTAAATACAGCACAGATACGCAGTATTTT.

The V call is TRBV20-1, the J call TRBJ2-2; D may be TRBD2 (5 bases). V dropped 4 bases and J dropped 5 bases, with 11 bases sitting between them. The CDR3 sequence is 13 residues long. The germline gives CDR1 DFQATT, CDR2 SNEGSKA (reference sequence). CDR3 DNA: TGCAGTGCTATCAGGACGGGGACCGGGGAGCTGTTTTTT. This translates into CSAIRTGTGELFF.

V gene TRBV11-2 combines with J gene TRBJ2-2, with D hard to call. The CDR3 runs 15 residues. V was trimmed by 2 bases and J by 4 bases, leaving 11 bases between them. CDR1 is SGHAT, CDR2 FQNNGV, per germline. For the CDR3, the DNA is TGTGCCAGCAGCTTAAGTCCCCAGCCCACCGGGGAGCTGTTTTTT. It translates to CASSLSPQPTGELFF. Full variable domain (remainder filled in from reference TRBV11-2 and TRBJ2-2): EAGVAQSPRYKIIEKRQSVAFWCNPISGHATLYWYQQILGQGPKLLIQFQNNGVVDDSQLPKDRFSAERLKGVDSTLKIQPAKLEDSAVYLCASSLSPQPTGELFFGEGSRLTVL.

This rearrangement joins TRBV7-9 to TRBJ2-1, with 8 positions matching TRBD1. From germline, CDR1 is SEHNR and CDR2 FQNEAQ (reference sequence). The J segment lost 5 bases and the V segment lost 4 bases, leaving 7 bases of the junction unmatched. There are 15 residues in the CDR3. This chain's CDR3 is CASSSEGQANNEQFF. The DNA of the CDR3 is TGTGCCAGCAGCTCAGAGGGACAGGCTAACAATGAGCAGTTCTTC. Based on the CDR3 plus reference TRBV7-9 and TRBJ2-1, the full variable domain is DTGVSQNPRHKITKRGQNVTFRCDPISEHNRLYWYRQTLGQGPEFLTYFQNEAQLEKSRLLSDRFSAERPKGSFSTLEIQRTEQGDSAMYLCASSSEGQANNEQFFGPGTRLTVL.

The chain uses TRBV7-6 and TRBJ2-2, with 9 bases aligning to TRBD2. Germline assignment: CDR1 SGHVS and CDR2 FNYEAQ. The CDR3 has 14 residues. J gave up 5 bases and V 5 bases, and 3 bases lay outside the gene matches. The CDR3, as DNA: TGTGCCAGCAGCGTAGGACTAGCGACCGGGGAGCTGTTTTTT. Its translation: CASSVGLATGELFF.

The chain recombines TRBV19 with TRBJ2-7, with D possibly matching TRBD1 (5 bases). Germline CDR1 and CDR2: LNHDA and SQIVND (reference sequence). The CDR3 is made up of 13 amino acids. With 3 bases removed from V and 2 bases from J, the gap between germline ends came to 8 bases. The CDR3 DNA sequence: TGTGCCAGTAGTATCGACAGTACCTACGAGCAGTACTTC. This encodes CASSIDSTYEQYF.

The chain uses TRBV12-3 or TRBV12-4 and TRBJ2-1; D is unresolved. The germline V and J ends were trimmed by 3 bases and 13 bases, with 10 bases remaining between them. The CDR3 is made up of 11 amino acids. The CDR3 sequence is CASSLIRVQFF. The DNA for the CDR3 is TGTGCCAGCAGTTTGATTAGGGTACAGTTCTTC.

About this clonotype itself: Likely a read error: the CDR3 ends without its conserved phenylalanine or tryptophan. V gene TRBV11-2 combines with J gene TRBJ2-5, with D possibly TRBD2 on 5 matching bases. The length of the CDR3 is 13 residues. Trimming removed 3 bases from V and 11 bases from J, with 16 bases in between. Germline-derived CDR1 and CDR2 are SGHAT and FQNNGV. CDR3 DNA: TGTGCCAGCAGCTTGGGTGCGGGCCAGCGACAGTACGTC. As protein: CASSLGAGQRQYV.

This chain links TRBV29-1 with TRBJ2-5; D might be TRBD1 (5 bases). Looked up from germline, CDR1 is SQVTM and CDR2 is ANQGSEA. V was clipped by 4 bases and J by 3 bases, with 9 bases between them. The CDR3 extends over 12 amino acids. For the CDR3, the DNA is TGCAGCGTTGTGCCAGGGAAAGAGACCCAGTACTTC. Residues: CSVVPGKETQYF.